The next 21 T cell receptor beta chains were all read from a single sample in a study of a mutant IDH1 vaccine in newly diagnosed glioma. Time point of the sample: week 47, end of study. Doses comprised 300 ug of mutant IDH1 20-mer peptide each, plus topical imiquimod. Only in-frame clones appear in the TCRdb table, and some are missing; sequencing was by immunoSEQ multiplex PCR. The sample holds roughly 21,000 clones, 84% seen once. Their recognized antigens are unknown. Sequences were derived from PBMCs, sampled from a glioma patient whose treatment included an IDH1 peptide vaccine. The receptor set was obtained from a middle-aged man with glioma.

V is TRBV4-1 and J is TRBJ1-2, with 7 bases matching TRBD1. Trimming took 0 bases from V and 8 from J; bases not matched to a gene: 15. The CDR3 is 17 amino acids. The germline V gene encodes CDR1 MGHRA and CDR2 YSYEKL. DNA for the CDR3: TGCGCCAGCAGCCAAGATAGGGGGCAGGCGGGGGTGAAAGGCTACACCTTC. This encodes CASSQDRGQAGVKGYTF.

The chain employs TRBV15 and TRBJ2-5, with no clear D. V dropped 0 bases and J dropped 2 bases, with 13 bases sitting between them. The CDR3 has 16 amino acids. Germline lookup yields CDR1 LNHNV and CDR2 YYDKDF (reference sequence). CDR3 sequence reads: CATSRDSVRLQETQYF. In DNA, the CDR3 is TGTGCCACCAGCAGAGATTCAGTGCGCCTACAAGAGACCCAGTACTTC. Full variable domain (remainder filled in from reference TRBV15 and TRBJ2-5): DAMVIQNPRYQVTQFGKPVTLSCSQTLNHNVMYWYQQKSSQAPKLLFHYYDKDFNNEADTPDNFQSRRPNTSFCFLDIRSPGLGDTAMYLCATSRDSVRLQETQYFGPGTRLLVL.

The genes are TRBV10-3 and TRBJ2-7; tentatively, D is TRBD2 (5 bases). Germline CDR1 and CDR2: ENHRY and SYGVKD. Trimming stripped 8 bases from V and 0 bases from J, with 8 bases between. The CDR3 is made up of 12 amino acids. CDR3 in DNA: TGTGCCATCGGGGAGCTCTCCTACGAGCAGTACTTC. Translated, it gives CAIGELSYEQYF.

The chain couples TRBV19 to TRBJ2-7; 9 bases fit TRBD2. The V and J ends lost 3 bases and 0 bases, in that order; junction bases with no gene match: 9. CDR1 LNHDA and CDR2 SQIVND come from the germline V gene (reference sequence). CDR3 size: 17 residues. The CDR3: CASSITPLAGPSYEQYF. The CDR3 DNA sequence: TGTGCCAGTAGTATCACCCCGCTAGCGGGACCCTCCTACGAGCAGTACTTC. Full variable domain (missing parts from reference TRBV19 and TRBJ2-7): DGGITQSPKYLFRKEGQNVTLSCEQNLNHDAMYWYRQDPGQGLRLIYYSQIVNDFQKGDIAEGYSVSREKKESFPLTVTSAQKNPTAFYLCASSITPLAGPSYEQYFGPGTRLTVT.

This chain uses TRBV7-2 with TRBJ2-7; 7 bases are shared with TRBD2. V was pared by 3 bases and J by 7 bases, with 9 bases of the junction left unmatched. The CDR3 totals 14 residues. The V gene's germline CDR1 is SGHTA and CDR2 FQGNSA. The CDR3 spells CASSFLRLAGEQYF. CDR3 bases: TGTGCCAGCAGCTTCCTACGACTAGCAGGGGAGCAGTACTTC.

V gene TRBV7-8 combines with J gene TRBJ2-1; 11 bases map to TRBD2. The CDR3 totals 15 residues. Trimming at V came to 7 bases and at J to 9 bases, leaving 11 bases not matched to a gene. In germline, CDR1 is SGHVS, CDR2 FQNEAQ. CDR3 sequence reads: CASKERGLAVGEQFF. CDR3 nucleotide sequence: TGTGCCAGCAAAGAGAGGGGACTAGCGGTTGGTGAGCAGTTCTTC. The variable domain in full, completed from reference TRBV7-8 and TRBJ2-1, reads GAGVSQSPRYKVAKRGQDVALRCDPISGHVSLFWYQQALGQGPEFLTYFQNEAQLDKSGLPSDRFFAERPEGSVSTLKIQRTQQEDSAVYLCASKERGLAVGEQFFGPGTRLTVL.

The V call is TRBV10-3, the J call TRBJ1-6; D remains unclear. The CDR3 sequence is 15 residues long. Germline V CDR1 and CDR2: ENHRY, SYGVKD. The V and J ends lost 4 bases and 4 bases respectively, with 11 bases between them. CDR3: CAISGGEFYNSPLHF. The CDR3 DNA is TGTGCCATCAGTGGCGGAGAGTTTTATAATTCACCCCTCCACTTT.

CDR3 loop: CASSVSSGGYEQYF. The CDR3, as DNA: TGTGCCAGCAGCGTATCTAGCGGGGGGTACGAGCAGTACTTC. This chain connects TRBV5-4 to TRBJ2-7; 11 bases are a match to TRBD2. CDR1 and CDR2 (germline): SGHNT, YYREEE (reference sequence). J was trimmed by 4 bases and V by 4 bases; bases with no gene match: 4. There are 14 residues in the CDR3.

V gene TRBV9 combines with J gene TRBJ2-1; 7 nucleotides agree with TRBD2. Germline loops: CDR1 SGDLS, CDR2 YYNGEE. The CDR3 extends over 16 amino acids. V dropped 0 bases and J dropped 6; count of bases not matched to a gene: 9. The CDR3 reads CASSVVAGVDSNEQFF. CDR3 sequence (DNA): TGTGCCAGCAGCGTAGTGGCGGGGGTGGACTCCAATGAGCAGTTCTTC.

J is TRBJ2-7 and V is TRBV27; D might be TRBD1 (7 bases). Germline V CDR1 and CDR2: MNHEY, SMNVEV (reference sequence). This CDR3 region has 15 residues. V gave up 7 bases and J gave up 1 base, with 17 bases separating them. As DNA, the CDR3 is TGTGCCAGCACCGCCAGACAGGGAGGTTCCTACGAGCAGTACTTC. It translates to CASTARQGGSYEQYF.

CDR3 protein: CASSLGLGFNEQYF. DNA for the CDR3: TGTGCCAGCAGCCTAGGGTTAGGGTTCAACGAGCAGTACTTC. The V gene is TRBV9, the J gene TRBJ2-7; D unclear. The CDR3 spans 14 residues. From germline, CDR1 is SGDLS and CDR2 YYNGEE. Trimming cost V 4 bases and J 5 bases, with 16 bases left between them.

The V and J genes are TRBV19 and TRBJ1-2, with a possible D match to TRBD1 (5 bases). The CDR3 is 13 amino acids. Germline V gene lookup returns CDR1 LNHDA and CDR2 SQIVND (reference sequence). Trimming left V 6 bases short and J 3 bases short, with 11 bases between. CDR3: CASSPGPDYGYTF. The CDR3 DNA reads as TGTGCCAGTAGCCCGGGGCCGGACTATGGCTACACCTTC. Variable domain in full (rest from reference TRBV19 and TRBJ1-2): DGGITQSPKYLFRKEGQNVTLSCEQNLNHDAMYWYRQDPGQGLRLIYYSQIVNDFQKGDIAEGYSVSREKKESFPLTVTSAQKNPTAFYLCASSPGPDYGYTFGSGTRLTVV.

The chain uses TRBV11-2 and TRBJ2-7; perhaps TRBD2 as D (5 bases). The V gene's germline CDR1 is SGHAT and CDR2 FQNNGV. CDR3 length: 15 residues. V lost 1 base to trimming and J lost 2 bases, with 12 bases between them. The CDR3 nucleotides are TGTGCCAGCAGCTTAGGTCCGGGATCTCCCTACGAGCAGTACTTC. Protein sequence: CASSLGPGSPYEQYF.

This chain joins TRBV20-1 and TRBJ1-1; 7 positions match TRBD1. The CDR3 is 11 residues long. With 8 bases clipped from V and 4 bases from J, the junction kept 4 bases outside the gene matches. Germline CDR1 DFQATT, CDR2 SNEGSKA (reference sequence). The CDR3 spells CSRGHGTEAFF. CDR3 nucleotide sequence: TGCAGTAGGGGGCACGGCACTGAAGCTTTCTTT.

This chain connects TRBV28 to TRBJ2-7; 7 bases are a match to TRBD1. The V gene end was trimmed by 5 bases and the J gene end by 5 bases; junction bases not matched to a gene: 12. The CDR3 has 15 residues. CDR1 is MDHEN and CDR2 is SYDVKM in the germline V gene. DNA for the CDR3: TGTGCCAGCAGTCCTTTGAAGGGGGCCGTCAACGAGCAGTACTTC. Its translation is CASSPLKGAVNEQYF.

The genes are TRBV27 and TRBJ2-7; D may be TRBD1 (5 bases). Per the germline V gene, CDR1 is MNHEY and CDR2 is SMNVEV (reference sequence). Trimming took 2 bases from V and 4 from J, leaving 9 bases between them. This CDR3 comprises 13 residues. CDR3 in DNA: TGTGCCAGCAGTTTAAAATCAGGGTACGAGCAGTACTTC. Translating gives CASSLKSGYEQYF.

The gene calls are TRBV5-1 and TRBJ2-1; D is ambiguous. The V gene's germline CDR1 is SGHRS and CDR2 YFSETQ. Trimming removed 0 bases from V and 5 bases from J, with 9 bases in between. The CDR3 has 14 amino acids. In nucleotides, the CDR3 is TGCGCCAGCAGCTTGGGGTCGTTGAACAATGAGCAGTTCTTC. Amino acid sequence: CASSLGSLNNEQFF.

This clone was observed once. V gene TRBV7-9 combines with J gene TRBJ2-7, with D possibly TRBD2 on 6 matching bases. The germline gives CDR1 SEHNR, CDR2 FQNEAQ (reference sequence). The ends were cut back, 5 bases at V and 3 bases at J, with 8 bases in the middle. The CDR3 contains 12 residues. This chain's CDR3 is CASSTGSYEQYF. CDR3 nucleotide sequence: TGTGCCAGCAGCACCGGGAGCTACGAGCAGTACTTC.

The J gene is TRBJ2-4, the V gene TRBV21-1; TRBD2, the table's D call, was not compared with the DNA. TRBV21-1 corresponds to a pseudogene. CDR3 length: 18 residues. This CDR3 is CASSSLRLAGDDENIQYF. The CDR3 DNA reads TGTGCCAGCAGCTCGCTTCGGCTAGCGGGAGATGACGAAAACATTCAGTACTTC.

The chain carries TRBV5-1 and TRBJ2-7; 10 bases fit TRBD1. The CDR3 contains 14 residues. The V gene end was trimmed by 4 bases and the J gene end by 4 bases; junction bases not matched to a gene: 5. Looked up from germline, CDR1 is SGHRS and CDR2 is YFSETQ. CDR3 protein: CASSRTGGLYEQYF. For the CDR3, the DNA is TGCGCCAGCAGCCGGACAGGGGGGCTATACGAGCAGTACTTC.

This chain links TRBV6-5 with TRBJ1-2; no firm D call. V was cut by 0 bases and J by 7 bases, with 12 bases left in between. The CDR3 runs to 14 residues. The V gene's germline CDR1 is MNHEY and CDR2 SVGAGI. CDR3 amino acids: CASSYSIRVLGYTF. DNA for the CDR3: TGTGCCAGCAGTTACTCGATAAGAGTTCTTGGCTACACCTTC.